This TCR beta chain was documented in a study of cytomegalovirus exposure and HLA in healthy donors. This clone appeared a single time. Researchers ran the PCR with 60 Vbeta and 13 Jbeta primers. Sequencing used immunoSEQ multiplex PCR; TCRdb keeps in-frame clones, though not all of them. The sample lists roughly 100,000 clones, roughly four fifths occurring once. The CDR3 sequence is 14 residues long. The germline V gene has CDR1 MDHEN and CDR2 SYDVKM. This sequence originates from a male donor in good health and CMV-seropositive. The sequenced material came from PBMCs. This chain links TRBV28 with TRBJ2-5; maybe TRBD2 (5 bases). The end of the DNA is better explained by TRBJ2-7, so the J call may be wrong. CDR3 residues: CASRSSGSSYEQYF. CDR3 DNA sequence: TGTGCCAGCAGATCCTCGGGGTCCTCCTACGAGCAGTACTTC.